This is a list of T cell receptor beta chains from one sample in a study of blood T cell repertoires in COVID-19. Sequencing was performed with immunoSEQ multiplex PCR; in TCRdb, only in-frame clones are kept and a portion is missing. The sample includes roughly 120,000 clones, just under 85% seen only once; the top ten take less than 8%. Sequences were obtained from peripheral blood. These receptors were obtained from a man between 70 and 80 years old with active or convalescent COVID-19. Each CDR3 is given with its conserved first and last residue. A D gene is named only where the DNA matches it firmly. Clone size is stated in some rows and not others, as once, few, many or a class when expanded.

v_gene	d_gene	j_gene	abundance	CDR3aa	CDR3nt
TRBV6-5	TRBD1	TRBJ1-2	NA	CASRTGQGFYGYTF	TGTGCCAGCAGAACGGGACAGGGTTTCTATGGCTACACCTTC
TRBV30	NA	TRBJ1-5	few	CAWSTRENQPQHF	TGTGCCTGGAGTACAAGGGAGAATCAGCCCCAGCATTTT
TRBV20-1	TRBD1	TRBJ2-7	medium-sized	CSASPETGAYEQYF	TGCAGTGCTAGTCCGGAGACAGGGGCCTACGAGCAGTACTTC
TRBV4-3	TRBD2	TRBJ2-7	NA	CASSQEVCREGRPYEQYF	TGCGCCAGCAGCCAAGAAGTGTGCCGGGAGGGCCGACCCTACGAGCAGTACTTC
TRBV18	TRBD2	TRBJ2-3	NA	CASSSTSGTGDTQYF	TGTGCCAGCTCATCGACTAGCGGGACGGGGGATACGCAGTATTTT
TRBV7-2	TRBD2	TRBJ2-1	NA	CASSLVSGGANEQFF	TGTGCCAGCAGCTTAGTTAGCGGGGGGGCCAATGAGCAGTTCTTC
TRBV7-9	TRBD1	TRBJ1-4	NA	CASRTHRGRNEKLFF	TGTGCCAGCAGAACCCACAGGGGCCGCAATGAAAAACTGTTTTTT
TRBV19	NA	TRBJ2-6	NA	CASSIATGASSGANVLTF	TGTGCCAGTAGTATTGCGACAGGAGCAAGCTCTGGGGCCAACGTCCTGACTTTC
TRBV7-9	NA	TRBJ2-1	NA	CASSYSGGGGYNEQFF	TGTGCCAGCAGCTACAGTGGGGGAGGGGGCTACAATGAGCAGTTCTTC
TRBV27	NA	TRBJ2-7	NA	CASSHTGSYEQYF	TGTGCCAGCAGTCATACAGGGTCCTACGAGCAGTACTTC
TRBV5-1	NA	TRBJ2-3	NA	CASRDARSLSTDTQYF	TGCGCCAGCAGGGATGCCCGTAGCCTTAGCACAGATACGCAGTATTTT
TRBV5-1	NA	TRBJ1-2	NA	CASSLGANYGYTF	TGCGCCAGCAGCTTGGGGGCGAACTATGGCTACACCTTC
TRBV7-6	NA	TRBJ2-2	NA	CASSSRLSGANTGELFF	TGTGCCAGCAGCTCCCGCCTTAGCGGAGCGAACACCGGGGAGCTGTTTTTT
TRBV7-8	NA	TRBJ2-3	NA	CASSLRVGGFTDTQYF	TGTGCCAGCAGCTTGCGCGTGGGCGGGTTCACAGATACGCAGTATTTT
TRBV28	NA	TRBJ1-2	NA	CASSLLRQQGAGYTF	TGTGCCAGCAGTTTATTGCGTCAACAGGGTGCTGGCTACACCTTC
TRBV7-2	NA	TRBJ1-5	NA	CASSKDSLRNQPQHF	TGTGCCAGCAGCAAGGACAGTCTCCGCAATCAGCCCCAGCATTTT
TRBV15	NA	TRBJ2-7	NA	CATSRDNRAYEQYF	TGTGCCACCAGCAGAGACAACAGAGCCTACGAGCAGTACTTC
TRBV19	TRBD1	TRBJ1-4	NA	CASSPTGGLGKLFF	TGTGCCAGTAGTCCGACAGGGGGTTTAGGAAAACTGTTTTTT
TRBV18	NA	TRBJ2-1	NA	CASSPRSGVTYNEQFF	TGTGCCAGCTCACCAAGATCCGGGGTCACCTACAATGAGCAGTTCTTC
TRBV5-1	NA	TRBJ2-5	NA	CASSLEQGQETQYF	TGCGCCAGCAGCTTGGAACAGGGCCAAGAGACCCAGTACTTC
TRBV6-6	NA	TRBJ1-3	NA	CASSYPDKGNTIYF	TGTGCCAGCAGTTACCCAGACAAGGGAAACACCATATATTTT
TRBV5-8	TRBD1	TRBJ1-2	NA	CASSRRDRGPYGYTF	TGTGCCAGCAGCCGTCGGGACAGGGGGCCCTATGGCTACACCTTC
TRBV7-2	TRBD1	TRBJ1-3	NA	CASTRQGVGNTIYF	TGTGCCAGCACCCGACAGGGAGTAGGAAACACCATATATTTT
TRBV6-5	TRBD1	TRBJ1-2	NA	CASRGQGYYGYTF	TGTGCCAGCAGGGGACAGGGGTACTATGGCTACACCTTC
TRBV5-8	NA	TRBJ1-4	NA	CASSLMGATGEKLFF	TGTGCCAGCAGCCTTATGGGAGCAACTGGCGAAAAACTGTTTTTT
TRBV7-3	TRBD1	TRBJ2-1	NA	CASSPGGSSYNEQFF	TGTGCCAGCAGCCCAGGGGGAAGCTCCTACAATGAGCAGTTCTTC
TRBV28	NA	TRBJ1-2	NA	CASRSSFRYTF	TGTGCCAGCAGGAGTAGTTTCCGCTACACCTTC
TRBV5-6	NA	TRBJ2-1	NA	CASSFNRLRSYNEQFF	TGTGCCAGCAGCTTTAACAGGCTACGCTCCTACAATGAGCAGTTCTTC
TRBV18	TRBD1	TRBJ2-1	once	CASSPQGYRGQFF	TGTGCCAGCTCACCACAGGGTTACAGGGGGCAGTTCTTC
TRBV4-2	NA	TRBJ1-6	NA	CASSQVRGWNSPLHF	TGTGCCAGCAGCCAAGTAAGGGGTTGGAATTCACCCCTCCACTTT
TRBV5-4	NA	TRBJ2-5	NA	CASSYGGGPETQYF	TGTGCCAGCAGCTATGGGGGGGGGCCGGAGACCCAGTACTTC
TRBV11-2	NA	TRBJ1-1	NA	CASSQLTGADNTEAFF	TGTGCCAGCAGCCAACTGACAGGAGCCGACAACACTGAAGCTTTCTTT
TRBV11-1	NA	TRBJ2-1	NA	CASSFGDYEQFF	TGTGCCAGCAGCTTTGGGGACTATGAGCAGTTCTTC
TRBV19	NA	TRBJ1-2	NA	CASSFDRTRLSGYTF	TGTGCCAGTAGTTTCGACAGAACCCGGCTGAGTGGCTACACCTTC
TRBV28	NA	TRBJ2-7	few	CASSLGRYYEQYF	TGTGCCAGCAGTTTGGGGCGGTACTACGAGCAGTACTTC
TRBV3-1/TRBV3-2	NA	TRBJ1-2	NA	CASSQASGVSGYTF	TGTGCCAGCAGCCAAGCGTCAGGGGTATCTGGCTACACCTTC
TRBV7-9	NA	TRBJ1-5	few	CASSLGAGGQPQHF	TGTGCCAGCAGCCTGGGGGCGGGCGGACAGCCCCAGCATTTT